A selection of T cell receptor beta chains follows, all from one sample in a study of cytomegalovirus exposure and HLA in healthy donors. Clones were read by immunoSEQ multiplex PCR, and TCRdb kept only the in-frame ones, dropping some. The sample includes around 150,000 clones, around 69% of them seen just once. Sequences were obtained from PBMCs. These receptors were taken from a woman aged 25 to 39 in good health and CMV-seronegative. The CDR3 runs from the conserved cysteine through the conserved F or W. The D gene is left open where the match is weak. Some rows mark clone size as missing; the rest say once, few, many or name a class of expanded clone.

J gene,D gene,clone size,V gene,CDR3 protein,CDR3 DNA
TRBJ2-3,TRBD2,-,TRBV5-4,CASSLKTSGNTDTQYF,TGTGCCAGCAGCTTAAAGACTAGCGGCAACACAGATACGCAGTATTTT
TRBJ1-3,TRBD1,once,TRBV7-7,CASSLDRLNTIYF,TGTGCCAGCAGCCTGGACAGGCTGAACACCATATATTTT
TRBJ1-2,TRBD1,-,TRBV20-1,CSARTGEGYTF,TGCAGTGCTAGGACAGGGGAAGGCTACACCTTC
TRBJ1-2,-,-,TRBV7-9,CASSFFANYGYTF,TGTGCCAGCAGCTTCTTTGCTAACTATGGCTACACCTTC
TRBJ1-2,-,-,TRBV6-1,CATLLIGYGYTF,TGTGCCACCCTCTTAATCGGCTATGGCTACACCTTC
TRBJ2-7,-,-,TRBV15,CATSRGGGAGIFREQYF,TGTGCCACCAGCAGAGGAGGGGGGGCAGGTATTTTCCGCGAGCAGTACTTC
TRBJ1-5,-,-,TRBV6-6,CASSPLRQGLNQPQHF,TGTGCCAGCAGTCCCCTACGTCAGGGACTGAATCAGCCCCAGCATTTT
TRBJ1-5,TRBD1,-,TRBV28,CASSLRTGYSNQPQHF,TGTGCCAGCAGTTTAAGGACAGGTTATAGCAATCAGCCCCAGCATTTT
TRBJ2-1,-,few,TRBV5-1,CASSPSGGYNEQFF,TGCGCCAGCAGTCCTTCTGGAGGATACAATGAGCAGTTCTTC
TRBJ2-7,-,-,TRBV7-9,CASSPPDSSEEQYF,TGTGCCAGCAGCCCACCCGACAGCTCGGAAGAGCAGTACTTC
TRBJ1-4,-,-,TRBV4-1,CASSQWPTGLNEKLFF,TGCGCCAGCAGCCAATGGCCGACAGGTCTTAATGAAAAACTGTTTTTT
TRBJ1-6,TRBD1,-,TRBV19,CASSIETGSTSPLHF,TGTGCCAGTAGTATAGAGACAGGGAGTACTTCACCCCTCCACTTT
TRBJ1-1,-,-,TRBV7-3,CASGKGPRDTEAFF,TGTGCCAGCGGGAAAGGCCCGCGGGACACTGAAGCTTTCTTT
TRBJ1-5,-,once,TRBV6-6,CASSRDSSYQPQHF,TGTGCCAGCAGCCGTGACAGTTCTTATCAGCCCCAGCATTTT
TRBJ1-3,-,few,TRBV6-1,CASSERNRPPRSGNTIYF,TGTGCCAGCAGTGAGCGGAATAGGCCCCCTCGCTCTGGAAACACCATATATTTT
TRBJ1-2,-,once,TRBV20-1,CSASRQPGYTF,TGCAGTGCTAGTAGACAGCCGGGCTACACCTTC
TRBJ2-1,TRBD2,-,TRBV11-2,CASSWTSGGPREQFF,TGTGCCAGCAGCTGGACTAGCGGGGGGCCTAGGGAGCAGTTCTTC